The sequence of this T cell receptor (beta chain) was determined in a study of blood T cell repertoires in COVID-19 (TCRdb year 2020). In terms of the full investigation: Samples covering the acute and convalescent phases of COVID-19 were provided by collaborators in the United States, Italy and Spain. The material from the prospective study consisted of cDNA or gDNA derived from T cells, B-cell-depleted T cells, or PBMCs. The dataset comprised deeply sampled blood TCRbeta repertoires from subjects exposed to, actively infected with, or recovered from COVID-19. The repertoires were made available in a free public database intended to serve as a resource for research on the immune response to SARS-CoV-2. Samples came from the ongoing ImmuneRACE study (first 160 participants) plus 1,254 subjects from 6 global collaborators. Sample metadata almost always included a de-identified subject ID, COVID-19 status, age in years and sex. Where available, HLA class I and class II types were obtained from metadata supplied by the sample provider rather than from assay-based typing. Beyond this particular receptor, the publication reports: How much clinical and demographic metadata was included differed by source and by participant, and the metadata was provided uncurated.

TCRbeta CDR3 regions were amplified from genomic DNA using the immunoSEQ Assay, a bias-controlled multiplex PCR. As for the original processing: The number of nucleated cells in each sample was estimated by amplification of reference gene primers within the assay. Sequence reads were collapsed and filtered to measure the absolute abundance of every unique TCRbeta CDR3 rearrangement. For each sample, productive Simpson clonality was calculated as the square root of Simpson's diversity index over productive rearrangements. The clones in this table, taken by TCRdb from immuneACCESS, are in-frame only. Not every clone is retained; where verified, under half of the shortfall comes from an unresolved V gene, and the cause of the rest is unknown. For V, J and clone size, that table is used; D and trimming come from the DNA. The sample profile shows fewer than 50,000 clones; about 85% of them were found once. Jointly, the top ten make up 31% of the sample.

CDR1 and CDR2 are drawn from the germline V gene: WSHSY, SAAADI. The CDR3 spans 16 residues, from the cysteine through the phenylalanine. Here the CDR3 DNA is all that survives: 48 bases in frame from base 1. The V and J ends are trimmed by 3 bases and 0 bases, leaving 12 bases between them. Notes on this clone: Its antigen is currently not known. Base qualities are not provided; no much larger clone lies one nucleotide away.

Collaborating institutions collected whole blood in K2EDTA tubes following their own protocols. For TCRbeta analysis, collaborators shipped samples in one of three forms: frozen whole blood, isolated PBMCs, or DNA extracted from either of those sample types. The specimen sequenced was peripheral blood. This TCR was sampled from a woman at least 80 years old with acute or convalescent COVID-19. Recombination joined TRBV10-2 with TRBJ1-5; there is no confident call for the D gene. The CDR3 region has the sequence CASSDDSYYSNQPQHF. The DNA sequence is as follows: TGCGCCAGCAGTGATGACTCATATTATAGCAATCAGCCCCAGCATTTT.